The 9 T cell receptor beta chains below were found in one sample sequenced in a study of blood T cells in healthy people across ages. Primed by a sample-barcoded 5' primer and a J-beta primer mix, a second PCR proceeded for 7 to 11 cycles. TCRdb used MiXCR to reprocess the 5' RACE reads, holding one entry per CDR3 protein. The data hold 1.5 million to 2 million distinct CDR3 sequences, with roughly 30% observed a single time. What was sequenced was blood. These receptors all come from a woman in her thirties in good health.

The table lists this clonotype with a few counts. The chain links TRBV20-1 to TRBJ2-1, with unresolved D. Germline loops: CDR1 DFQATT, CDR2 SNEGSKA (reference sequence). The CDR3 extends over 13 amino acids. The DNA of the CDR3 is TGCAGCAAAACTTCCTATTCGGGCAATGAGCAGTTCTTC. It codes for CSKTSYSGNEQFF.

The chain combines TRBV5-4 with TRBJ2-5; no reliable D call. The CDR3 length is 13 residues. Between the trimmed V and J ends, which lost 1 base and 3 bases, there was a span of 7 bases. Germline V gene sequence: CDR1 SGHNT, CDR2 YYREEE (reference sequence). CDR3 bases: TGTGCCAGCAGCTTGAAAAATGAAGAGACCCAGTACTTC. It is translated as CASSLKNEETQYF.

This clonotype was counted between two and nine times. The chain couples TRBV4-1 to TRBJ1-6, with D possibly matching TRBD1 (5 bases). Germline V lookup: CDR1 MGHRA, CDR2 YSYEKL. The V end was cut by 0 bases, the J end by 0 bases, with 12 bases between. The CDR3 is 18 residues long. This chain's CDR3 is CASSQETGASSYNSPLHF. The CDR3 region has the DNA TGCGCCAGCAGCCAAGAAACCGGGGCCAGCTCCTATAATTCACCCCTCCACTTT.

The chain has TRBV18 and TRBJ1-6, with D perhaps matching TRBD1 (5 bases). The CDR3 totals 14 residues. The V and J ends lost 5 bases and 7 bases respectively, with 12 bases between them. Germline-derived CDR1 and CDR2 are KGHSH and LQKENI. The CDR3 reads CASSAGRQNSPLHF. The CDR3 DNA reads TGTGCCAGCTCAGCGGGACGGCAGAATTCACCCCTCCACTTT. The full variable domain, its missing parts supplied by reference TRBV18 and TRBJ1-6, is NAGVMQNPRHLVRRRGQEARLRCSPMKGHSHVYWYRQLPEEGLKFMVYLQKENIIDESGMPKERFSAEFPKEGPSILRIQQVVRGDSAAYFCASSAGRQNSPLHFGNGTRLTVT.

The genes are TRBV20-1 and TRBJ2-7; D may match TRBD1 or TRBD2 (6 bases each). V shed 1 base and J shed 4 bases, with 17 bases lying between them. The CDR3 totals 15 residues. The V gene's germline CDR1 is DFQATT and CDR2 SNEGSKA (reference sequence). The CDR3 DNA is TGCAGTGCTAGAGCCCGGGGGACACAACTGTACGAGCAGTACTTC. It codes for CSARARGTQLYEQYF.

A few counts support this clonotype. The chain has TRBV6-5 and TRBJ2-1; 12 bases align to TRBD2. V lost 0 bases and J lost 9; bases outside the gene matches: 9. The CDR3 consists of 17 residues. The germline V gene has CDR1 MNHEY and CDR2 SVGAGI. CDR3 loop: CASSYSGLAGGKAEQFF. As DNA, the CDR3 is TGTGCCAGCAGTTACTCGGGGCTAGCGGGGGGGAAAGCTGAGCAGTTCTTC.

This clonotype was counted between two and nine times. V usage is TRBV6-1 and J usage is TRBJ2-7, with a tentative D call TRBD1 (8 bases). The length of the CDR3 is 15 residues. Trimming shortened V by 4 bases and J by 6 bases, and 19 bases separated the two germline ends. The germline gives CDR1 MNHNS, CDR2 SASEGT. This chain's CDR3 is CASSGVLHRGGEQYF. The CDR3, as DNA: TGTGCCAGCAGTGGGGTACTTCACAGGGGGGGCGAGCAGTACTTC.

This clonotype was seen a handful of times. V gene TRBV7-6 combines with J gene TRBJ2-5, with a weak D call TRBD2 (5 bases). Looked up from germline, CDR1 is SGHVS and CDR2 is FNYEAQ. With 5 bases removed from V and 11 bases from J, the gap between germline ends came to 15 bases. The CDR3 loop spans 12 amino acids. The CDR3 DNA is TGTGCCAGCAGCGCAACCGACGGGGAGCAGTACTTC. Protein sequence: CASSATDGEQYF.

The genes are TRBV4-1 and TRBJ1-6, with D possibly being TRBD1 (6 bases). The CDR3 covers 14 residues. CDR1 MGHRA and CDR2 YSYEKL come from the germline V gene. Trimming took 4 bases from V and 7 from J, leaving 11 bases between them. CDR3 protein: CASSLQGSNSPLHF. CDR3 coding DNA: TGCGCCAGCAGCCTGCAGGGGTCGAATTCACCCCTCCACTTT.